The TCR beta chain described here comes from a study of T-cell reconstitution after alpha-beta-depleted transplantation in children. TCRbeta library construction was performed incorporating unique molecular identifiers. TCRdb analysed the PCR reads with MiXCR anew, one entry per CDR3 protein. The sample shows hundreds of thousands of distinct CDR3 sequences, around 13% of them seen only once. This clonotype occurred many times. Its antigen is currently unknown. Study observations and caveats: From surviving recipient T cells and thymic progenitors came the high day-60 TCRbeta diversity observed in some patients. A year post-transplant, T-cell counts and diversity derived mostly from newly produced T cells. In patients about two months after transplant, alpha-beta T cells reportedly arose from several hundred expanded graft clones.

The trim removed 6 bases at V and 5 bases at J, leaving 8 bases unmatched. Germline V lookup: CDR1 DFQATT, CDR2 SNEGSKA (reference sequence). The CDR3 has 14 amino acids. V usage is TRBV20-1 and J usage is TRBJ2-1; 9 positions match TRBD1. This specimen consisted of PBMCs, obtained before TCRalphabeta/CD19-depleted stem cell transplant. This TCR came from a girl aged 2-15 years with congenital amegakaryocytic thrombocytopenia, due to receive a stem cell transplant. The CDR3 loop is CSAPDRGKNNEQFF. CDR3 bases: TGCAGTGCCCCGGACAGGGGAAAAAACAATGAGCAGTTCTTC.